This is a list of T cell receptor beta chains from one sample in a study of post-analysis software for immune sequencing data. One entry per CDR3 protein, called by TCRdb with MiXCR from the PCR reads. The sample has approximately 440,000 distinct CDR3 sequences, under 55% seen once; the top ten hold roughly 12%. Input material: blood. The origin of the receptors is a girl between 10 and 17 years old with multiple sclerosis. Each CDR3 is given with its conserved first and last residue. The D gene is left open where the match is weak. Clone size, where shown, is once, few, many, or a class for clones that have expanded.

.,TRBV24-1,TRBJ2-3,.,CATSDFGRGRSADTQYF,TGTGCCACCAGTGATTTTGGAAGGGGTAGGTCGGCAGATACGCAGTATTTT
.,TRBV12-3/TRBV12-4,TRBJ2-7,few,CASSFDGDSYEQYF,TGTGCCAGCAGTTTCGACGGAGACTCCTACGAGCAGTACTTC
.,TRBV11-2,TRBJ2-5,few,CASSRGLHESQQYF,TGTGCCAGCAGCCGGGGACTGCACGAGTCCCAGCAGTACTTC
.,TRBV4-1,TRBJ2-7,.,CASSPDGEVPQYF,TGCGCCAGCAGCCCAGATGGGGAGGTCCCGCAGTACTTC
TRBD1,TRBV5-1,TRBJ1-2,.,CASSLGQGGDGYTF,TGCGCCAGCAGCCTCGGACAGGGAGGAGATGGCTACACCTTC
.,TRBV18,TRBJ1-4,.,CASSPLVLSATNEKLFF,TGTGCCAGCTCACCTTTGGTACTCTCCGCAACTAATGAAAAACTGTTTTTT
TRBD1,TRBV2,TRBJ2-5,.,CASRAGTAPLQETQYF,TGTGCCAGCCGCGCCGGGACAGCCCCTTTGCAGGAGACCCAGTACTTC
.,TRBV6-5,TRBJ1-5,.,CASKKGPGEAQPQHF,TGTGCCAGCAAAAAGGGTCCAGGGGAGGCTCAGCCCCAGCATTTT
TRBD2,TRBV4-2,TRBJ2-7,.,CASSQRLAEYEQYF,TGTGCCAGCAGCCAACGTCTAGCGGAATACGAGCAGTACTTC
.,TRBV20-1,TRBJ2-1,many,CSASWTPKNSYNEQFF,TGCAGTGCTAGTTGGACACCAAAAAACTCCTACAATGAGCAGTTCTTC
.,TRBV12-3/TRBV12-4,TRBJ2-7,once,CASTRGTNYEQYF,TGTGCCAGCACACGAGGGACGAACTACGAGCAGTACTTC
TRBD1,TRBV12-3/TRBV12-4,TRBJ2-5,few,CASRADRGRNETQYF,TGTGCCAGCAGGGCAGACAGGGGGCGAAATGAGACCCAGTACTTC
.,TRBV6-2/TRBV6-3,TRBJ1-1,.,CASSYGRAVNTEAFF,TGTGCCAGCAGTTACGGCAGGGCGGTGAACACTGAAGCTTTCTTT
.,TRBV5-1,TRBJ2-3,.,CASSLEQGLSTDTQYF,TGCGCCAGCAGCTTGGAACAGGGCTTGAGCACAGATACGCAGTATTTT
.,TRBV20-1,TRBJ2-1,.,CSASSSYNEQFF,TGCAGTGCTAGCTCATCGTACAATGAGCAGTTCTTC
TRBD2,TRBV7-8,TRBJ2-6,.,CASSSPGLAGFSGANVLTF,TGTGCCAGCAGCTCACCTGGACTAGCGGGTTTCTCTGGGGCCAACGTCCTGACTTTC
TRBD2,TRBV29-1,TRBJ2-3,few,CSGREDTQYF,TGCAGCGGGCGGGAGGATACGCAGTATTTT
TRBD1,TRBV20-1,TRBJ2-5,.,CSASPGTGKFRETQYF,TGCAGTGCTAGTCCCGGGACAGGGAAGTTTCGGGAGACCCAGTACTTC
.,TRBV7-9,TRBJ1-1,few,CASSPYTEAFF,TGTGCCAGCAGCCCTTACACTGAAGCTTTCTTT
TRBD1,TRBV20-1,TRBJ2-7,.,CSARGETGAVYEQYF,TGCAGTGCTAGAGGTGAAACAGGGGCGGTTTACGAGCAGTACTTC
.,TRBV6-5,TRBJ2-3,many,CASSEQVRTDTQYF,TGTGCCAGCAGTGAACAGGTTCGCACAGATACGCAGTATTTT
.,TRBV6-5,TRBJ2-6,few,CASSHSDGSGANVLTF,TGTGCCAGCAGTCACTCCGACGGCTCTGGGGCCAACGTCCTGACTTTC
TRBD1,TRBV29-1,TRBJ2-3,.,CSGISGGEDTQYF,TGCAGCGGGATCTCAGGGGGCGAAGATACGCAGTATTTT
.,TRBV12-3/TRBV12-4,TRBJ2-1,.,CASSLNFVETQFF,TGTGCCAGCAGTTTGAATTTCGTGGAGACCCAGTTCTTC
.,TRBV4-1,TRBJ2-4,.,CASSQSTGDKNIQYF,TGCGCCAGCAGCCAGAGCACGGGGGACAAAAACATTCAGTACTTC
.,TRBV7-3,TRBJ2-5,.,CASSPTAVQETQYF,TGTGCCAGCAGCCCAACGGCGGTACAAGAGACCCAGTACTTC
TRBD2,TRBV2,TRBJ2-7,.,CASGATRLAGEWEQYF,TGTGCCAGCGGGGCCACCAGACTAGCGGGAGAGTGGGAGCAGTACTTC
TRBD2,TRBV15,TRBJ2-1,few,CATSRTSGANNEQFF,TGTGCCACCAGCAGAACTAGCGGGGCTAACAATGAGCAGTTCTTC
.,TRBV21-1,TRBJ2-5,few,CASTPSRLLAGGRETQYF,TGTGCCAGCACCCCATCTCGGTTACTAGCGGGAGGTCGGGAGACCCAGTACTTC
.,TRBV29-1,TRBJ2-1,many,CSVSGNEQFF,TGCAGCGTTTCCGGGAATGAGCAGTTCTTC
.,TRBV20-1,TRBJ2-1,.,CSAGWRGEQFF,TGCAGTGCTGGGTGGCGGGGTGAGCAGTTCTTC
.,TRBV27,TRBJ2-5,few,CASRPLSQETQYF,TGTGCCAGCAGGCCCCTCTCCCAAGAGACCCAGTACTTC
.,TRBV20-1,TRBJ2-1,.,CSARLWDRNEQFF,TGCAGTGCTAGACTTTGGGACCGCAATGAGCAGTTCTTC
TRBD1,TRBV27,TRBJ2-2,.,CASSLSSTGANTGELFF,TGTGCCAGCAGTCTATCCTCGACAGGGGCGAACACCGGGGAGCTGTTTTTT
.,TRBV13,TRBJ1-1,.,CASSLSGGDAFF,TGTGCCAGCAGCTTATCCGGGGGTGATGCTTTCTTT
TRBD1,TRBV7-2,TRBJ2-1,once,CTSSLVSAGGEQFF,TGTACCAGCAGCTTAGTCTCGGCAGGGGGAGAGCAGTTCTTC
.,TRBV6-1,TRBJ2-4,.,CASERGAGKAKNIQYF,TGTGCCAGCGAAAGAGGGGCGGGAAAAGCCAAAAACATTCAGTACTTC
TRBD2,TRBV12-3/TRBV12-4,TRBJ2-1,.,CASSLGLAGVIVRQFF,TGTGCCAGCAGCCTAGGACTAGCGGGAGTTATAGTAAGGCAGTTCTTC
TRBD1,TRBV18,TRBJ1-3,.,CASSPRQGISGNTIYF,TGTGCCAGCTCACCCCGACAGGGTATTTCTGGAAACACCATATATTTT
.,TRBV29-1,TRBJ1-4,.,CSGASRGANEKLFF,TGCAGCGGAGCAAGCCGTGGCGCTAATGAAAAACTGTTTTTT
TRBD2,TRBV20-1,TRBJ2-1,few,CSARSGREVGNEQFF,TGCAGTGCTAGAAGCGGGCGGGAGGTGGGCAATGAGCAGTTCTTC
TRBD1,TRBV7-2,TRBJ2-7,.,CASSFSRTGSYEQYF,TGTGCCAGCAGCTTTTCCAGGACAGGGAGTTACGAGCAGTACTTC
TRBD1,TRBV7-2,TRBJ1-2,few,CASSLGQGQDYGYTF,TGTGCCAGCAGCTTAGGACAGGGACAAGACTATGGCTACACCTTC
.,TRBV7-6,TRBJ2-5,few,CASSHPSGQETQYF,TGTGCCAGCAGCCACCCCTCGGGCCAAGAGACCCAGTACTTC
.,TRBV4-1,TRBJ2-1,.,CASSQVNLVVYNEQFF,TGCGCCAGCAGCCAAGTAAATCTAGTAGTCTACAATGAGCAGTTCTTC
.,TRBV10-3,TRBJ2-2,.,CAISEPGELFF,TGTGCCATCAGTGAACCCGGGGAGCTGTTTTTT
.,TRBV5-1,TRBJ2-7,.,CASSLEVGAYEQYF,TGCGCCAGCAGCTTGGAAGTGGGAGCCTACGAGCAGTACTTC